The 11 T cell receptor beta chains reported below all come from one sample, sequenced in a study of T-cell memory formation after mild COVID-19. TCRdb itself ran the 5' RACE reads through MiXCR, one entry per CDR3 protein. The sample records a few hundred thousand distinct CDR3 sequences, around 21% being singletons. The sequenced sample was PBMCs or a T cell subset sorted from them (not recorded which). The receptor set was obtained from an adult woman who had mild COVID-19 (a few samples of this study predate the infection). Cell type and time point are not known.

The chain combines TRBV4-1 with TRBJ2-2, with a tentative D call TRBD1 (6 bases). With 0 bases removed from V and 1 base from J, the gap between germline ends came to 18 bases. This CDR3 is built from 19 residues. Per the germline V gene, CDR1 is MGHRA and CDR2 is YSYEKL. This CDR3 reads CASSQEVNRAALNTGELFF. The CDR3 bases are TGCGCCAGCAGCCAAGAGGTAAACAGGGCCGCTCTGAACACCGGGGAGCTGTTTTTT.

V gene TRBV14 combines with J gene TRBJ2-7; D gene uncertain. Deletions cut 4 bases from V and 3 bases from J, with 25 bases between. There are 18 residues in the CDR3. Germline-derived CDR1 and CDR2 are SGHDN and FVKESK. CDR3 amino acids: CASSLEASPQGGDYEQYF. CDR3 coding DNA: TGTGCCAGCAGCCTTGAGGCCAGCCCCCAAGGTGGAGACTACGAGCAGTACTTC.

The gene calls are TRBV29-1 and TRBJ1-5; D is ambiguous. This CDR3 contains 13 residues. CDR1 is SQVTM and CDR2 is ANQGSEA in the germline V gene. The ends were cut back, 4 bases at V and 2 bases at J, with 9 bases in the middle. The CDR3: CSVAVAGNQPQHF. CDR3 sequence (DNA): TGCAGCGTTGCCGTAGCGGGCAATCAGCCCCAGCATTTT.

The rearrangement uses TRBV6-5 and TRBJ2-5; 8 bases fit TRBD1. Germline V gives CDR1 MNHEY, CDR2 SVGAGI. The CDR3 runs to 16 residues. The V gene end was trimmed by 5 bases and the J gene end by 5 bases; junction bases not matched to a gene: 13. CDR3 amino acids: CASSRRQGLLGETQYF. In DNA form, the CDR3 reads TGTGCCAGCAGTCGTCGACAGGGGCTCCTTGGGGAGACCCAGTACTTC.

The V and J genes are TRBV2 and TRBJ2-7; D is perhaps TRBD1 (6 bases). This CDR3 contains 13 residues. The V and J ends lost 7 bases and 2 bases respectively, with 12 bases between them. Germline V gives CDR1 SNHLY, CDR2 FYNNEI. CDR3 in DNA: TGTGCCAGCACGCTGGACAGTACCTACGAGCAGTACTTC. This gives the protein CASTLDSTYEQYF.

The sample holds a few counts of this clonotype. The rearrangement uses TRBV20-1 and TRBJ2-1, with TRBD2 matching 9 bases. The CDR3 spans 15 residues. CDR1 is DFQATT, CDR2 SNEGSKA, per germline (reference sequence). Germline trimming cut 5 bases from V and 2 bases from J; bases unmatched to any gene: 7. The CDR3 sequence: CSAPSSGSAYNEQFF. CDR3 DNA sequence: TGCAGTGCTCCTAGTAGCGGGAGTGCCTACAATGAGCAGTTCTTC.

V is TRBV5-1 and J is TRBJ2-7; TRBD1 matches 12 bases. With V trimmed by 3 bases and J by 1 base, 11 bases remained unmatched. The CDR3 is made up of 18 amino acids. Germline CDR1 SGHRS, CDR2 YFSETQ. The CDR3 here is CASSSGTGGGLLSYEQYF. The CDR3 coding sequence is TGCGCCAGCAGCTCCGGGACAGGGGGCGGCTTATTATCCTACGAGCAGTACTTC.

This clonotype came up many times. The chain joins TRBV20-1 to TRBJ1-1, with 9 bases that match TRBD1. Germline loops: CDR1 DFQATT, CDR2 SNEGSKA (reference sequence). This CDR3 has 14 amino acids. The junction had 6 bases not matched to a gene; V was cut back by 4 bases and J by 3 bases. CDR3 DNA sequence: TGCAGTGCTAAACCACAGGGGGCGTACACTGAAGCTTTCTTT. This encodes CSAKPQGAYTEAFF.

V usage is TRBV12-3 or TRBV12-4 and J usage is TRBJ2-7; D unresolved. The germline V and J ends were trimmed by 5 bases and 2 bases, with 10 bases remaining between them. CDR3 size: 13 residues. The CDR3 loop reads CASSETVAYEQYF. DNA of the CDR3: TGTGCCAGCAGTGAGACCGTCGCCTACGAGCAGTACTTC.

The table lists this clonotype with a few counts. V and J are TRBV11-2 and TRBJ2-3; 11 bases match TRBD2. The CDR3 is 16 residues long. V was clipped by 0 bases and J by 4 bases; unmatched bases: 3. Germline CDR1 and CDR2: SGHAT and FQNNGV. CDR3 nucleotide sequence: TGTGCCAGCAGCTTAGAGGGGGGACTAGCGGCAGATACGCAGTATTTT. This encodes CASSLEGGLAADTQYF.

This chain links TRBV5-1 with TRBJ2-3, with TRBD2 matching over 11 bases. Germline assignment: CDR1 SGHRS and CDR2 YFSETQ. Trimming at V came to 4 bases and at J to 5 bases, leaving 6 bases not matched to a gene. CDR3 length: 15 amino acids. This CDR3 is CASSNSGGAQDTQYF. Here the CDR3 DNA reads TGCGCCAGCAGCAATAGCGGGGGGGCCCAAGATACGCAGTATTTT.